A selection of T cell receptor beta chains follows, all from one sample in a study of cytomegalovirus exposure and HLA in healthy donors. The assay was immunoSEQ multiplex PCR, and TCRdb's table has in-frame clones only and misses some. The data contain more than 95,000 clones, approximately 70% of them seen just once; the ten biggest clones take up roughly 9.8%. The sequencing input was PBMCs. Every receptor here comes from a middle-aged woman in good health and CMV-seropositive. Both conserved end residues are part of each CDR3.

V	J	length	CDR3
TRBV2	TRBJ2-4	13	CASTGQPKNIQYF
TRBV5-1	TRBJ1-3	15	CASSLGQDSGNTIYF
TRBV19	TRBJ2-5	15	CASSIGGLAEETQYF
TRBV6-5	TRBJ1-1	15	CASSYSGWGRTEAFF
TRBV5-4	TRBJ1-3	14	CASSFQGTGNTIYF
TRBV2	TRBJ2-5	14	CASRTSGRGKTQYF
TRBV4-1	TRBJ2-5	17	CASSQDLLAGKQETQYF
TRBV21-1	TRBJ1-3	20	CASKLRSPRKGRTGGNTIYF
TRBV30	TRBJ1-5	13	CAWARGEEQPQHF
TRBV7-9	TRBJ2-1	14	CASSRSGTSKEQFF
TRBV27	.	14	CASSHTWSQAEQYF
TRBV7-9	TRBJ2-7	13	CASRSGSTYEQYF
TRBV7-9	TRBJ1-1	14	CASSLERGNTEAFF
TRBV30	TRBJ2-4	15	CAWRGNLAQKNIQYF
TRBV27	TRBJ2-3	13	CASSFKGSDTQYF
TRBV19	TRBJ1-1	13	CASSIGARGHAFF
TRBV10-3	TRBJ2-3	16	CAISERTSGSTDTQYF
TRBV6-6	TRBJ2-7	14	CASRLSTGRYEQYF
TRBV9	TRBJ1-4	15	CASSADSGVDEKLFF
TRBV5-1	TRBJ2-7	18	CASSLSTSGRAELREQYF
TRBV2	TRBJ2-1	15	CASSSWDRAYNEQFF
TRBV7-9	TRBJ1-6	15	CSSSPRTGKDSPLHF
TRBV28	TRBJ1-1	17	CASSPRGWTLGNTEAFF
TRBV5-1	TRBJ1-4	13	CASSEGQAEKLFF
TRBV28	TRBJ1-4	16	CASSPDRTTTNEKLFF
TRBV7-3	TRBJ2-1	15	CASSSSGTRHNEQFF
TRBV7-9	TRBJ2-2	16	CASSSGGRYNTGELFF
TRBV6-6	TRBJ2-3	15	CASSYGQGDPDTQYF